Listed here are 32 T cell receptor beta chains from one sample, sequenced in a study of cytomegalovirus exposure and HLA in healthy donors. Vbeta (60) and Jbeta (13) primers were used in the PCR. Sequencing used immunoSEQ multiplex PCR; TCRdb keeps in-frame clones, though not all of them. Here the sample spans 35,000 to 50,000 clones, 77% being singletons. Sequenced: PBMCs. These TCRs come from a man in his thirties or forties in good health and CMV-seronegative.

This rearrangement joins TRBV5-1 to TRBJ2-7; TRBD2 matches at 9 bases. The CDR3 totals 14 residues. With V trimmed by 2 bases and J by 2 bases, 2 bases remained unmatched. The germline CDR1 and CDR2 sequences are SGHRS and YFSETQ. The CDR3 sequence: CASSLSGRTYEQYF. CDR3 nucleotides: TGCGCCAGCAGCTTAAGCGGGAGGACCTACGAGCAGTACTTC.

The rearrangement links TRBV10-3 to TRBJ1-1; TRBD1 aligns across 7 bases. CDR3 length: 14 residues. With V trimmed by 4 bases and J by 3 bases, 5 bases remained unmatched. In germline, CDR1 is ENHRY, CDR2 SYGVKD. The chain's CDR3 is CAISGDSGDTEAFF. The CDR3 DNA follows: TGTGCCATCAGTGGGGACAGTGGAGACACTGAAGCTTTCTTT.

This chain uses TRBV27 with TRBJ1-2; D possibly corresponds to TRBD1 (5 bases). The V end lost 3 bases, the J end lost 4 bases, and 18 bases lay between the germline ends. The CDR3 runs to 16 residues. The germline CDR1 and CDR2 sequences are MNHEY and SMNVEV (reference sequence). Here the CDR3 reads CASSFKVGGSGYGYTF. The CDR3 bases are TGTGCCAGCAGTTTTAAGGTCGGGGGGTCGGGCTATGGCTACACCTTC.

The V and J genes are TRBV6-6 and TRBJ2-2; possibly TRBD2 for D (6 bases). Looked up from germline, CDR1 is MNHNY and CDR2 is SVGAGI (reference sequence). The V and J ends lost 4 bases and 7 bases respectively, with 10 bases between them. CDR3 length: 13 amino acids. The CDR3 protein is CASSLGRDGELFF. For the CDR3, the DNA is TGTGCCAGCAGTTTAGGGCGGGACGGGGAGCTGTTTTTT.

CDR3 sequence: CASSLAQRESTDTQYF. The CDR3 DNA is TGTGCCAGCAGTTTAGCCCAGCGGGAGTCCACAGATACGCAGTATTTT. The chain combines TRBV27 with TRBJ2-3; 8 bases match TRBD2. This CDR3 has 16 residues. Germline CDR1 and CDR2: MNHEY and SMNVEV (reference sequence). V lost 2 bases, J lost 2 bases, and 6 bases stayed unmatched.

The CDR3 is CASSQAGQGLYYGYTF. In DNA, the CDR3 is TGTGCCAGCAGCCAAGCAGGGCAGGGCCTTTACTATGGCTACACCTTC. The rearrangement links TRBV4-2 to TRBJ1-2, with D possibly matching TRBD1 (5 bases). There are 16 residues in the CDR3. Germline V CDR1 and CDR2: LGHNA, YNFKEQ. The V gene lost 1 base and the J gene lost 3 bases, with 15 bases spanning the gap.

This chain joins TRBV2 and TRBJ2-1; unclear D gene. The germline gives CDR1 SNHLY, CDR2 FYNNEI. V was clipped by 7 bases and J by 3 bases, with 4 bases between them. The CDR3 covers 11 residues. CDR3: CASTNYNEQFF. The CDR3 DNA follows: TGTGCCAGCACCAACTACAATGAGCAGTTCTTC.

The chain combines TRBV4-1 with TRBJ2-1, with 11 bases that match TRBD2. V lost 1 base, J lost 8 bases, and 10 bases stayed unmatched. This CDR3 has 17 amino acids. Per the germline V gene, CDR1 is MGHRA and CDR2 is YSYEKL. CDR3 sequence reads: CASSQVISGRAIDEQFF. The CDR3 nucleotides read TGCGCCAGCAGCCAAGTTATTAGCGGGAGGGCCATCGATGAGCAGTTCTTC.

The gene calls are TRBV4-1 and TRBJ2-3; D may be TRBD2 (5 bases). CDR3 length: 17 amino acids. V was trimmed by 0 bases and J by 2 bases, leaving 15 bases between them. Germline CDR1 and CDR2: MGHRA and YSYEKL. CDR3 DNA sequence: TGCGCCAGCAGCCAAGAAGACGGTGCTAGCTTCACAGATACGCAGTATTTT. It encodes CASSQEDGASFTDTQYF.

The chain joins TRBV6-5 to TRBJ2-7; D is possibly TRBD2 (7 bases). The germline V and J ends were trimmed by 4 bases and 6 bases, with 13 bases remaining between them. There are 13 residues in the CDR3. CDR1 is MNHEY, CDR2 SVGAGI, per germline. The CDR3 here is CASSSLRGGEQYF. The CDR3 DNA follows: TGTGCCAGCAGTTCCCTGAGGGGGGGCGAGCAGTACTTC.

This chain connects TRBV4-1 to TRBJ1-2, with D perhaps TRBD1 (5 bases). Germline V gives CDR1 MGHRA, CDR2 YSYEKL. Trimming took 0 bases from V and 0 from J, leaving 17 bases between them. The CDR3 has 18 residues. For the CDR3, the DNA is TGCGCCAGCAGCCAAGATTGGGCTGGGGCAGTTCCTAACTATGGCTACACCTTC. It is translated as CASSQDWAGAVPNYGYTF.

V usage is TRBV2 and J usage is TRBJ2-5; 15 positions agree with TRBD2. V was clipped by 4 bases and J by 1 base; unmatched bases: 4. Germline V CDR1 and CDR2: SNHLY, FYNNEI. The CDR3 runs to 17 residues. The CDR3 sequence is CASSGGLAGGLQETQYF. CDR3 DNA sequence: TGTGCCAGCAGTGGAGGACTAGCGGGAGGGCTCCAAGAGACCCAGTACTTC.

V gene TRBV5-1 combines with J gene TRBJ1-2; 11 bases agree with TRBD1. The germline CDR1 and CDR2 sequences are SGHRS and YFSETQ. J was trimmed by 8 bases and V by 3 bases; bases with no gene match: 6. The CDR3 is made up of 14 amino acids. CDR3: CASSWVRTGGGYTF. In nucleotides, the CDR3 is TGCGCCAGCAGCTGGGTAAGGACAGGGGGCGGCTACACCTTC.

Only a few counts were recorded for this clone. The chain carries TRBV7-2 and TRBJ1-4; D unresolved. This CDR3 contains 14 residues. Germline V gene data show CDR1 as SGHTA and CDR2 as FQGNSA. V was shortened by 1 base and J by 8 bases, with 11 bases between the two germline ends. The CDR3 protein is CASSLDSIKEKLFF. The CDR3 nucleotides are TGTGCCAGCAGCTTAGACAGTATTAAAGAAAAACTGTTTTTT.

V gene TRBV7-2 combines with J gene TRBJ2-2; 10 positions agree with TRBD2. The CDR3 contains 15 residues. Germline lookup yields CDR1 SGHTA and CDR2 FQGNSA. V shed 5 bases, J shed 4 bases, and the junction held 4 bases outside the gene matches. The CDR3 DNA follows: TGTGCCAGCAGCCCAAGGACTAGCGGCACCGGGGAGCTGTTTTTT. Translating gives CASSPRTSGTGELFF.

The chain links TRBV5-8 to TRBJ1-4; D remains ambiguous. The V end was cut by 1 base, the J end by 5 bases, with 12 bases between. This CDR3 region has 15 residues. CDR1 and CDR2 (germline): SGHTS, YDEGEE. The CDR3 DNA follows: TGTGCCAGCAGCTTGTACAGCCAGAGAAATGAAAAACTGTTTTTT. Translating it yields CASSLYSQRNEKLFF.

This clone was seen just once. V gene TRBV5-1 combines with J gene TRBJ2-1, with D maybe TRBD2 (6 bases). Trimming cost V 0 bases and J 6 bases, with 13 bases left between them. Germline V gives CDR1 SGHRS, CDR2 YFSETQ. This CDR3 is 15 amino acids long. For the CDR3, the DNA is TGCGCCAGCAGCTTGGGACTAGTGACTAGCAATGAGCAGTTCTTC. The encoded protein is CASSLGLVTSNEQFF.

This clone was detected only a few times. CDR3 coding DNA: TGTGCCAGCAGGACACTAGCCGCCCCCTACAATGAGCAGTTCTTC. This sequence encodes CASRTLAAPYNEQFF. The genes are TRBV6-1 and TRBJ2-1; tentative D call: TRBD2 (6 bases). CDR1 and CDR2 (germline): MNHNS, SASEGT. There are 15 residues in the CDR3. V was cut by 6 bases and J by 2 bases, with 14 bases left in between.

The table lists this clone with a few counts. The chain is built from TRBV9 and TRBJ1-1; possibly TRBD1 for D (5 bases). The CDR3 runs to 14 residues. Germline V gene data show CDR1 as SGDLS and CDR2 as YYNGEE. Trimming took 0 bases from V and 0 from J, leaving 6 bases between them. This chain's CDR3 is CASSVAGLNTEAFF. CDR3 DNA sequence: TGTGCCAGCAGCGTAGCAGGGCTGAACACTGAAGCTTTCTTT.

V and J are TRBV5-4 and TRBJ2-3; 12 bases match TRBD2. V lost 0 bases to trimming and J lost 2 bases; unmatched junction nucleotides: 4. The CDR3 covers 17 residues. The germline V gene has CDR1 SGHNT and CDR2 YYREEE (reference sequence). CDR3 region: CASSLDGLAGTTDTQYF. Written as DNA, the CDR3 is TGTGCCAGCAGCTTGGACGGACTAGCGGGAACCACAGATACGCAGTATTTT.

This chain connects TRBV5-4 to TRBJ2-5; 13 nucleotides align to TRBD2. CDR3 length: 16 residues. Germline values: CDR1 SGHNT, CDR2 YYREEE (reference sequence). J lost 7 bases, V lost 4 bases, and 10 bases had no gene match. The CDR3 coding sequence is TGTGCCAGCAGCCTGGGACTAGCGGGATCGCTGAGGACCCAGTACTTC. Amino acid sequence: CASSLGLAGSLRTQYF.

The genes are TRBV7-8 and TRBJ2-7; 8 nucleotides align to TRBD1. The CDR3 sequence is 14 residues long. With 3 bases clipped from V and 2 bases from J, the junction kept 3 bases outside the gene matches. CDR1 SGHVS and CDR2 FQNEAQ come from the germline V gene. In DNA, the CDR3 is TGTGCCAGCAGCTTCAGGACAGGGCCCTACGAGCAGTACTTC. This gives the protein CASSFRTGPYEQYF.

The chain recombines TRBV5-1 with TRBJ2-3; 7 bases align to TRBD1. This CDR3 is 16 amino acids long. J was trimmed by 1 base and V by 3 bases; bases with no gene match: 8. Germline lookup yields CDR1 SGHRS and CDR2 YFSETQ. CDR3 nucleotide sequence: TGCGCCAGCAGCTCGACAGGGTTAACGGGCACAGATACGCAGTATTTT. Its protein is CASSSTGLTGTDTQYF.

This chain joins TRBV7-7 and TRBJ2-3, with 10 bases matching TRBD1. The CDR3 is 15 amino acids. With 5 bases clipped from V and 6 bases from J, the junction kept 8 bases outside the gene matches. CDR1 and CDR2 from the germline V gene are SSHAT and FNYEAQ (reference sequence). The CDR3 DNA reads as TGTGCCAGCAGCCCAGACAGGGGGCCAGCGGATACGCAGTATTTT. Encoded protein: CASSPDRGPADTQYF.

The rearrangement uses TRBV11-1 and TRBJ2-3, with TRBD1 identical over 7 bases. Per the germline V gene, CDR1 is SGHAT and CDR2 is FQDESV (reference sequence). The CDR3 spans 16 residues. J was trimmed by 2 bases and V by 5 bases; bases with no gene match: 10. The CDR3 loop reads CASSPLRDRVTDTQYF. The CDR3 nucleotides are TGTGCCAGCAGCCCCCTTCGAGACAGGGTCACAGATACGCAGTATTTT. Based on the CDR3 plus reference TRBV11-1 and TRBJ2-3, the full variable domain is EAEVAQSPRYKITEKSQAVAFWCDPISGHATLYWYRQILGQGPELLVQFQDESVVDDSQLPKDRFSAERLKGVDSTLKIQPAELGDSAMYLCASSPLRDRVTDTQYFGPGTRLTVL.

V is TRBV4-3 and J is TRBJ2-7; TRBD2 is a possible D gene (6 bases). From germline, CDR1 is LGHNA and CDR2 YSLEER. With 4 bases removed from V and 4 bases from J, the gap between germline ends came to 17 bases. There are 15 residues in the CDR3. The CDR3 reads CASSPNGLAPYEQYF. CDR3 nucleotides: TGCGCCAGCAGCCCGAACGGCCTAGCGCCATACGAGCAGTACTTC.

The gene calls are TRBV4-3 and TRBJ2-7; the D gene is possibly TRBD1 (5 bases). Per the germline V gene, CDR1 is LGHNA and CDR2 is YSLEER. CDR3 length equals 16 residues. Trimming took off 0 bases at V and 4 bases at J, with 16 bases between the two ends. The CDR3 reads CASSQDTRQGAYEQYF. CDR3 DNA sequence: TGCGCCAGCAGCCAAGATACTCGGCAGGGCGCTTACGAGCAGTACTTC.

This clone was detected a few times. The V call is TRBV10-3, the J call TRBJ2-5; 10 nucleotides line up with TRBD2. Germline trimming cut 7 bases from V and 4 bases from J; bases unmatched to any gene: 9. The CDR3 runs 15 residues. Germline values: CDR1 ENHRY, CDR2 SYGVKD. CDR3 coding DNA: TGTGCCATCAATGCTCTAGCGGGAGTTTTAGAGACCCAGTACTTC. It encodes CAINALAGVLETQYF.

V usage is TRBV4-2 and J usage is TRBJ1-1; D is perhaps TRBD1 (6 bases). Trimming left V 3 bases short and J 0 bases short, with 14 bases between. Germline V gene lookup returns CDR1 LGHNA and CDR2 YNFKEQ. CDR3 length: 16 residues. The CDR3 DNA follows: TGTGCCAGCAGCCATGTTGGGGGGGACATGAACACTGAAGCTTTCTTT. It codes for CASSHVGGDMNTEAFF.

A single count supports this clone. At one boundary the junction diverges from the germline segment, which might be a read error. This sequence joins TRBV7-9 and TRBJ1-5; D may be TRBD1 (6 bases). The length of the CDR3 is 17 residues. The germline gives CDR1 SEHNR, CDR2 FQNEAQ (reference sequence). The CDR3 region is CSSSSLGADIRNQPQHF. In nucleotides, the CDR3 is TGTTCCAGCAGCTCTCTGGGGGCGGACATTCGAAATCAGCCCCAGCATTTT.

The gene calls are TRBV7-3 and TRBJ2-2, with 9 bases fitting TRBD1. Trimming took 5 bases from V and 5 from J; bases not matched to a gene: 3. Germline V lookup: CDR1 SGHTA, CDR2 FQGTGA. The CDR3 spans 14 residues. As DNA, the CDR3 is TGTGCCAGCAGCCCGGACAGGGGAACCGGGGAGCTGTTTTTT. Its protein product is CASSPDRGTGELFF. The entire variable domain, with the rest obtained from reference TRBV7-3 and TRBJ2-2, is as follows: GAGVSQTPSNKVTEKGKYVELRCDPISGHTALYWYRQSLGQGPEFLIYFQGTGAADDSGLPNDRFFAVRPEGSVSTLKIQRTERGDSAVYLCASSPDRGTGELFFGEGSRLTVL.

To note about this clone: A read error may account for a junction end that differs from germline. DNA of the CDR3: TGTGCCAGCAGCTCTGGAGGGGACCCGGCATTT. Its translation: CASSSGGDPAF. The rearrangement joins TRBV7-2 to TRBJ1-3; D is perhaps TRBD1 (5 bases). CDR3 length equals 11 residues. The germline CDR1 and CDR2 sequences are SGHTA and FQGNSA. The whole variable domain, remainder taken from reference TRBV7-2 and TRBJ1-3, is GAGVSQSPSNKVTEKGKDVELRCDPISGHTALYWYRQSLGQGLEFLIYFQGNSAPDKSGLPSDRFSAERTGGSVSTLTIQRTQQEDSAVYLCASSSGGDPAFGEGSWLTVV.